These 5 T cell receptor beta chains were sequenced from one sample in a study of T cell changes during pregnancy in multiple sclerosis. Generated by immunoSEQ multiplex PCR, the TCRdb table keeps only in-frame clones and is missing some. This sample has around 60,000 clones; 80% to 90% occur once, and the top ten carry 2% to 3%. Specimen: peripheral blood, collected in the first trimester of pregnancy. These receptors were obtained from a female donor with multiple sclerosis, enrolled in a pregnancy study.

In DNA form, the CDR3 reads TGTGCCAGCAGCGAACAGGGGGCGATGCATGGCTACACCTTC. It codes for CASSEQGAMHGYTF. The chain joins TRBV7-9 to TRBJ1-2, with 9 bases identical to TRBD1. This CDR3 has 14 amino acids. CDR1 and CDR2 from the germline V gene are SEHNR and FQNEAQ (reference sequence). Trimming at V came to 5 bases and at J to 6 bases, leaving 7 bases not matched to a gene.

The chain employs TRBV7-2 and TRBJ2-7, with a tentative D call TRBD1 (5 bases). Germline assignment: CDR1 SGHTA and CDR2 FQGNSA. The CDR3 runs to 15 residues. Trimming took off 0 bases at V and 3 bases at J, with 12 bases between the two ends. The CDR3 DNA sequence: TGTGCCAGCAGCTTAGCGAGTGGGGCCAGCTACGAGCAGTACTTC. Protein: CASSLASGASYEQYF.

This CDR3 is CASSSGLASTDTQYF. The CDR3 nucleotides read TGTGCCAGCAGCTCAGGACTAGCGTCGACAGATACGCAGTATTTT. The chain uses TRBV9 and TRBJ2-3; 9 bases agree with TRBD2. CDR1 SGDLS and CDR2 YYNGEE come from the germline V gene. The CDR3 is made up of 15 amino acids. Trimming at V came to 4 bases and at J to 3 bases, leaving 6 bases not matched to a gene.

This clone came up once. The genes are TRBV30 and TRBJ1-6; 7 bases are shared with TRBD1. CDR1 and CDR2 (germline): GTSNPN, SVGIG (reference sequence). V was clipped by 3 bases and J by 8 bases; unmatched bases: 10. This CDR3 comprises 15 residues. The CDR3 sequence is CAWRADREAYSPLHF. CDR3 DNA sequence: TGTGCCTGGAGGGCCGACAGGGAGGCATATTCACCCCTCCACTTT.

The CDR3 spells CASSPGQGMETQYF. CDR3 DNA sequence: TGCGCCAGCAGCCCGGGACAGGGGATGGAGACCCAGTACTTC. The chain joins TRBV5-1 to TRBJ2-5; 10 bases fit TRBD1. There are 14 residues in the CDR3. V trimming: 4 bases; J trimming: 5 bases; junction bases outside the gene matches: 5. Per the germline V gene, CDR1 is SGHRS and CDR2 is YFSETQ.